A few counts support the clone carrying this TCR beta chain. The antigen is not known. When sampled, the donors appeared nominally healthy, though they likely had unrecorded immune exposures. This sample stems from a study of cytomegalovirus exposure and HLA in healthy donors. Points from the study as a whole: Earlier analysis looked at TCR beta V segments, and most were productive about 87% or about 30% of the time.

13 Jbeta primers and 60 Vbeta primers were used for the PCR. The data were produced by immunoSEQ multiplex PCR, yet TCRdb's version contains in-frame clones alone and is incomplete. The sample includes 85,000 to 100,000 clones, over 60% seen only once; the top ten take approximately 15%. J was trimmed by 4 bases and V by 0 bases; bases with no gene match: 3. The germline V gene has CDR1 MNHEY and CDR2 SVGAGI. CDR3 length: 16 residues. The sample was PBMCs. The origin of this receptor is a man aged 60 to 75 in good health and CMV-seropositive. The chain employs TRBV6-5 and TRBJ1-5; TRBD1 aligns across 10 bases. CDR3 coding DNA: TGTGCCAGCAGTTACTCGTGGACAGGGGGAAATCAGCCCCAGCATTTT. Protein sequence: CASSYSWTGGNQPQHF.